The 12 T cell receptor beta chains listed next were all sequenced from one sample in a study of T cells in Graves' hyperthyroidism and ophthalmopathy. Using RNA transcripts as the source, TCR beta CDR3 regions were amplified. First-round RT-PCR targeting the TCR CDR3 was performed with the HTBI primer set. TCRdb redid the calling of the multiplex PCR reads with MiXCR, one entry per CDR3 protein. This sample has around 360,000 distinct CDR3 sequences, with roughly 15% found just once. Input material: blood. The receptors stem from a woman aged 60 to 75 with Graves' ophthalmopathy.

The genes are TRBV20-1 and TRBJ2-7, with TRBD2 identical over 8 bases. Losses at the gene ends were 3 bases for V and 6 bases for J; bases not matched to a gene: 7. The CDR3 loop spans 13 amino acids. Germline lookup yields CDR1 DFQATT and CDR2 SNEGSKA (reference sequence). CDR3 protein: CSASRGGSSEQYF. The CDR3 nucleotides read TGCAGTGCTAGTCGCGGGGGGAGTAGCGAGCAGTACTTC.

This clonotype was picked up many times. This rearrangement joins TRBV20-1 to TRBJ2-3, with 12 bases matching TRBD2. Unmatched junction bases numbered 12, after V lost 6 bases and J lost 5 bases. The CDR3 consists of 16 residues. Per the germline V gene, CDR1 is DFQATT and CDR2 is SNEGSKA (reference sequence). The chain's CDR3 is CSAPPPSGRDGDTQYF. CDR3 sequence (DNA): TGCAGTGCCCCCCCGCCTAGCGGGAGGGACGGAGATACGCAGTATTTT.

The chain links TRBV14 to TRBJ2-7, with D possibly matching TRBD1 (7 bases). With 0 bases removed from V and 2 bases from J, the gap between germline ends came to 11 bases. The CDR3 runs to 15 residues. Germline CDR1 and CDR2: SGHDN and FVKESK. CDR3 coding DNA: TGTGCCAGCAGCCAAGAGTCCAGGGGGGCCTACGAGCAGTACTTC. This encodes CASSQESRGAYEQYF.

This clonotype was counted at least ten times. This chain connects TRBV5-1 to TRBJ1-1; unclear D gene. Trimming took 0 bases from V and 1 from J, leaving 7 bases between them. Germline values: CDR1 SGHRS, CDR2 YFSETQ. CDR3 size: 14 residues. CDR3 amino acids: CASSLGPTNTEAFF. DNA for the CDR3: TGCGCCAGCAGCTTGGGGCCGACGAACACTGAAGCTTTCTTT.

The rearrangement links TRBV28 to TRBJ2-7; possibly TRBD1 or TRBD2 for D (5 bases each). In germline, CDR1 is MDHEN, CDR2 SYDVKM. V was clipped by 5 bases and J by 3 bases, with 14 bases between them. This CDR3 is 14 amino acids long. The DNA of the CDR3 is TGTGCCAGCAGTCTGGGACCCGAGCTCTACGAGCAGTACTTC. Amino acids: CASSLGPELYEQYF.

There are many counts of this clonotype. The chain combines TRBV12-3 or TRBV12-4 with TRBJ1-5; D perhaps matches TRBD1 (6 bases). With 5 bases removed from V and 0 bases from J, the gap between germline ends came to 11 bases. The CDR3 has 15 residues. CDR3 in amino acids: CASSLDRLSNQPQHF. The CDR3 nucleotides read TGTGCCAGCAGTCTTGACAGGCTTAGCAATCAGCCCCAGCATTTT.

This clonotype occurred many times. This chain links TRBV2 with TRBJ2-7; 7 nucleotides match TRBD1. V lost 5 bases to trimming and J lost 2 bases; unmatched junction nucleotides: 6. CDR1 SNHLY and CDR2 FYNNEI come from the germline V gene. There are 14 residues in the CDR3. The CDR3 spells CASSRQGEAYEQYF. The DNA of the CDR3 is TGTGCCAGCAGTCGACAGGGTGAAGCCTACGAGCAGTACTTC.

The CDR3: CASSQGTPNSPLHF. CDR3 sequence (DNA): TGCGCCAGCAGCCAAGGGACACCAAATTCACCCCTCCACTTT. This sequence joins TRBV5-1 and TRBJ1-6, with D tentatively TRBD1 (6 bases). Germline V gene sequence: CDR1 SGHRS, CDR2 YFSETQ. Trimming stripped 4 bases from V and 7 bases from J, with 12 bases between. This CDR3 has 14 residues.

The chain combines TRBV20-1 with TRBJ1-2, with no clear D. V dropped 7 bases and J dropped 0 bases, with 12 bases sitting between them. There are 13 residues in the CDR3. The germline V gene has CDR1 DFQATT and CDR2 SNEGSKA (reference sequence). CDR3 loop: CSGARNSNYGYTF. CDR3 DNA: TGCAGTGGGGCCAGAAATTCTAACTATGGCTACACCTTC.

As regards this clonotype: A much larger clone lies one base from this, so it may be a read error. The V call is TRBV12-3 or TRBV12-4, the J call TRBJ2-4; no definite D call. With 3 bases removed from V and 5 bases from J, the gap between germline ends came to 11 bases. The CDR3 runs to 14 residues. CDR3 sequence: CASSFRSSENIQYF. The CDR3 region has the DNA TGTGCCAGCAGTTTTCGCTCTTCGGAAAACATTCAGTACTTC.

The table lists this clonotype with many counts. The CDR3 loop is CASSPRLSGVGTDTQYF. The CDR3 DNA reads TGTGCCAGCAGTCCTCGACTGTCGGGAGTCGGGACAGATACGCAGTATTTT. The V call is TRBV12-3 or TRBV12-4, the J call TRBJ2-3; weak D call: TRBD2 (6 bases). The CDR3 sequence is 17 residues long. Trimming removed 5 bases at V and 3 bases at J, with 21 bases between.

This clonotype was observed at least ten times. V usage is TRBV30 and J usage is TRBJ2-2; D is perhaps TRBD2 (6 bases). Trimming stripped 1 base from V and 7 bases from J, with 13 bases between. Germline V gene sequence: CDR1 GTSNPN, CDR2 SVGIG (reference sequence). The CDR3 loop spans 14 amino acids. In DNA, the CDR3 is TGTGCCTGGAGTGCGACTAGATACGGCGGGGAGCTGTTTTTT. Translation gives CAWSATRYGGELFF. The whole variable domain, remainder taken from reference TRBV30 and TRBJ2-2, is SQTIHQWPATLVQPVGSPLSLECTVEGTSNPNLYWYRQAAGRGLQLLFYSVGIGQISSEVPQNLSASRPQDRQFILSSKKLLLSDSGFYLCAWSATRYGGELFFGEGSRLTVL.